One sample yielded the 23 T cell receptor beta chains listed below, sequenced in a study of monozygotic twins with inflammatory bowel disease. TCRdb re-analyzed the 5' RACE reads; it lists each CDR3 protein once, without DNA. The repertoire table contains fewer than 350,000 distinct CDR3 sequences. The source material was blood. The receptors derive from a human donor with ulcerative colitis or Crohn's disease, or a healthy co-twin of an affected twin (not recorded which).

This chain joins TRBV7-2 and TRBJ1-3; TCRdb names TRBD1, which stays unverified in the absence of DNA. The CDR3 contains 16 residues. CDR1 and CDR2 (germline): SGHTA, FQGNSA. The CDR3 reads CASNRGWGDPGNTIYF. Using reference TRBV7-2 and TRBJ1-3 for the parts outside the CDR3, the full variable domain is GAGVSQSPSNKVTEKGKDVELRCDPISGHTALYWYRQSLGQGLEFLIYFQGNSAPDKSGLPSDRFSAERTGGSVSTLTIQRTQQEDSAVYLCASNRGWGDPGNTIYFGEGSWLTVV.

The chain links TRBV28 to TRBJ2-5. The CDR3 runs 11 residues. CDR1 is MDHEN and CDR2 is SYDVKM in the germline V gene. The CDR3 loop is CASSFLETQYF.

CDR3 amino acids: CASSYRESSGNTIYF. The chain combines TRBV6-5 with TRBJ1-3. Germline loops: CDR1 MNHEY, CDR2 SVGAGI. The CDR3 sequence is 15 residues long.

V and J are TRBV20-1 and TRBJ2-7; the D call of TRBD1 rests on TCRdb alone, since no DNA is present to check it. The CDR3 extends over 14 amino acids. Germline loops: CDR1 DFQATT, CDR2 SNEGSKA (reference sequence). The CDR3 sequence: CSARGRGHPYEQYF.

The V gene is TRBV28, the J gene TRBJ2-6; TCRdb names TRBD1, which stays unverified in the absence of DNA. The CDR3 covers 16 residues. The germline gives CDR1 MDHEN, CDR2 SYDVKM. CDR3 sequence: CASRDSLISGANVLTF.

The CDR3 spells CATSDRRVTGRTDTQYF. J is TRBJ2-3 and V is TRBV24-1; TCRdb designates TRBD1, a call that cannot be tested without DNA. From germline, CDR1 is KGHDR and CDR2 SFDVKD. This CDR3 comprises 17 residues.

The chain uses TRBV10-3 and TRBJ2-7; there is no DNA to check the TCRdb D call of TRBD2. The CDR3 is 11 amino acids. Germline V lookup: CDR1 ENHRY, CDR2 SYGVKD. The CDR3 loop is CAISARDEQYF.

V is TRBV27 and J is TRBJ1-1; TCRdb reports TRBD1, a call that lacks DNA to check it against. CDR1 is MNHEY, CDR2 SMNVEV, per germline (reference sequence). This CDR3 is built from 16 residues. CDR3: CASSVRVDRMNTEAFF.

The chain carries TRBV15 and TRBJ1-4; TCRdb outputs TRBD1, but without DNA this stays unchecked. The CDR3 covers 16 residues. Per germline, CDR1 LNHNV and CDR2 YYDKDF (reference sequence). CDR3 sequence reads: CATSRNRDSLNEKLFF.

This chain connects TRBV5-1 to TRBJ2-7; TCRdb selects TRBD1, and the lack of DNA leaves this call unchecked. This CDR3 spans 14 amino acids. The germline gives CDR1 SGHRS, CDR2 YFSETQ. CDR3 region: CASSLAQGSYEQYF.

This chain connects TRBV7-2 to TRBJ2-7; lacking DNA, the TRBD2 call made by TCRdb goes unchecked. Per germline, CDR1 SGHTA and CDR2 FQGNSA. This CDR3 is built from 15 residues. The CDR3 loop is CASSLGAGSLVEQYF.

The rearrangement links TRBV9 to TRBJ1-1. The CDR3 sequence is 14 residues long. Germline CDR1 is SGDLS and CDR2 is YYNGEE. CDR3 in amino acids: CASSVARGRVEAFF. Full variable domain (missing parts from reference TRBV9 and TRBJ1-1): DSGVTQTPKHLITATGQRVTLRCSPRSGDLSVYWYQQSLDQGLQFLIQYYNGEERAKGNILERFSAQQFPDLHSELNLSSLELGDSALYFCASSVARGRVEAFFGQGTRLTVV.

The rearrangement joins TRBV4-1 to TRBJ2-1; the TCRdb call, TRBD2, lacks DNA for checking. The germline V gene encodes CDR1 MGHRA and CDR2 YSYEKL. CDR3 length: 13 amino acids. Here the CDR3 reads CASSQEGARGLFF.

CDR3 sequence: CSVERGPEGGYTF. The chain combines TRBV29-1 with TRBJ1-2; TCRdb returns TRBD1, unconfirmable since there is no DNA. Germline loops: CDR1 SQVTM, CDR2 ANQGSEA. The CDR3 is made up of 13 amino acids.

This chain connects TRBV27 to TRBJ2-3; TCRdb's D gene call, TRBD2, goes unchecked for lack of DNA. This CDR3 is built from 15 residues. Germline lookup yields CDR1 MNHEY and CDR2 SMNVEV (reference sequence). The CDR3 loop reads CASSFRGLRTDTQYF.

CDR3 residues: CSVAAGGGYEQYF. The J gene is TRBJ2-7, the V gene TRBV29-1; TCRdb's D call, TRBD1, is unchecked because there is no DNA. The germline CDR1 and CDR2 sequences are SQVTM and ANQGSEA. The CDR3 runs 13 residues.

The genes are TRBV5-4 and TRBJ1-4. CDR1 is SGHNT and CDR2 is YYREEE in the germline V gene (reference sequence). CDR3 length equals 15 residues. This chain's CDR3 is CASSLQGPLNEKLFF.

V and J are TRBV6-5 and TRBJ2-7; the TCRdb call, TRBD1, lacks DNA for checking. Germline V gives CDR1 MNHEY, CDR2 SVGAGI. This CDR3 has 15 residues. CDR3 loop: CASSLQGTGDYEQYF.

The rearrangement joins TRBV5-1 to TRBJ2-1; lacking DNA, the TRBD1 call made by TCRdb goes unchecked. This CDR3 region has 15 residues. Looked up from germline, CDR1 is SGHRS and CDR2 is YFSETQ. The CDR3 region is CASSLRDPFRDEQFF.

CDR3: CASTGTGNTEAFF. The chain joins TRBV7-9 to TRBJ1-1; with no DNA, the TCRdb D assignment of TRBD1 cannot be verified. CDR3 length: 13 residues. Germline V gene sequence: CDR1 SEHNR, CDR2 FQNEAQ (reference sequence).

The V and J genes are TRBV15 and TRBJ1-5. There are 14 residues in the CDR3. Germline lookup yields CDR1 LNHNV and CDR2 YYDKDF (reference sequence). The CDR3 protein is CATSARVLDQPQHF.

The V gene is TRBV6-5, the J gene TRBJ1-2. The CDR3 totals 14 residues. Germline values: CDR1 MNHEY, CDR2 SVGAGI. The CDR3 sequence is CASSYSLSKEGYTF.

This chain connects TRBV20-1 to TRBJ2-1. Germline values: CDR1 DFQATT, CDR2 SNEGSKA (reference sequence). The CDR3 has 13 residues. CDR3 protein: CSASIIRGNEQFF.